This T cell receptor (beta chain) was sequenced for a study of T-cell memory formation after mild COVID-19. Overall study results and limits: Memory from before infection featured some responding clones, which suggests cross-reactive memory joined. There was no confirmation that second-wave clones peaking on day 37 were SARS-CoV-2 specific.

This CDR3 spans 18 amino acids. Per the germline V gene, CDR1 is LNHDA and CDR2 is SQIVND (reference sequence). V lost 3 bases to trimming and J lost 1 base; unmatched junction nucleotides: 10. TCR alpha and TCR beta cDNA libraries carrying sample barcodes and UMIs were produced by 5'RACE using constant-segment primers. TCRdb recomputed calls from the 5' RACE reads with MiXCR, one row per CDR3 protein. The data contain around 200,000 distinct CDR3 sequences, approximately 30% of them singletons. Details on this clonotype: The antigen is not known.

The gene calls are TRBV19 and TRBJ1-5, with TRBD1 identical over 9 bases. Sequences were obtained from PBMCs or a T cell subset sorted from them (not recorded which). The TCR was taken from an adult woman who had mild COVID-19 (a few samples of this study predate the infection). Cell type and time point are not known. In DNA form, the CDR3 reads TGTGCCAGTAGTATTCGAACCGATACAGGGGGCAGCAATCAGCCCCAGCATTTT. As protein: CASSIRTDTGGSNQPQHF.